This T cell receptor beta chain came from a study of OX40 agonist ivuxolimab in advanced cancers. Study information: The diagnoses of dose-escalation patients were hepatocellular carcinoma, melanoma, renal cell or head and neck cancer. Partial responses were achieved by three patients, one with hepatocellular carcinoma and two with cutaneous melanoma. General study points: Normalized expansion of T-cell clones was also low for some nonresponders.

Produced via immunoSEQ multiplex PCR; TCRdb's table is partial and in-frame only. The sample lists under 80,000 clones; around 89% were seen once. With respect to this clone: Its antigen is as yet unknown.

The CDR3 length is 14 residues. The specimen comprised CD4+ or CD8+ T cells sorted from blood, sampled in a trial of the OX40 agonist ivuxolimab. J is TRBJ1-4 and V is TRBV21-1; the tabulated D call, TRBD1, remains unverified against the DNA. TRBV21-1 is noted as a pseudogene. This receptor was taken from an adult with an advanced solid tumor such as melanoma, head and neck, liver or kidney cancer. The CDR3 nucleotides are TGTGCCAGCACGGACAGGGCAACTAATGAAAAACTGTTTTTT. It is translated as CASTDRATNEKLFF.